This T cell receptor beta chain was sequenced for a study of blood T cells in healthy people across ages. This clonotype showed up just a few times. Together with a sample-barcoded 5' primer, a J-beta primer mix was included in a second PCR lasting roughly 6 to 12 cycles. TCRdb re-analysed the 5' RACE reads in MiXCR, keeping a single row per CDR3 protein. This table has fewer than 1,200,000 distinct CDR3 sequences, about 23% appearing once. V shed 2 bases and J 4 bases; nucleotides not matched to a gene: 7. Germline CDR1 and CDR2: SGHTA and FQGTGA. This CDR3 has 15 amino acids. These data were also reused for a study on T cells of mothers and their children.

This chain connects TRBV7-3 to TRBJ1-2; 7 bases map to TRBD1. Material for sequencing was blood. The origin of this receptor is a girl aged 2-10 years in good health. The CDR3 reads CASSLALGQPYGYTF. As DNA, the CDR3 is TGTGCCAGCAGCTTAGCTCTGGGACAGCCCTATGGCTACACCTTC.